These 27 T cell receptor beta chains share one sample of origin, sequenced in a study of T cell repertoires in cytomegalovirus infection. MiXCR, run by TCRdb on the reads, gives a single entry per CDR3 protein. This table holds hundreds of thousands of distinct CDR3 sequences, more than 8% found once. The sequencing sample was made of PBMCs. The receptors here all came from a human donor in good health (CMV status not recorded). Some clones in this sample may be carry-over from other donors' samples.

The chain recombines TRBV19 with TRBJ1-5; D ambiguous. The length of the CDR3 is 14 residues. Deletions cut 3 bases from V and 7 bases from J, with 13 bases between. Germline CDR1 is LNHDA and CDR2 is SQIVND (reference sequence). CDR3 protein: CASSIETMEQPQHF. The CDR3 DNA sequence: TGTGCCAGTAGTATCGAAACCATGGAGCAGCCCCAGCATTTT.

This clonotype was picked up a small number of times. The chain combines TRBV2 with TRBJ2-7; 9 positions match TRBD1. The J segment lost 4 bases and the V segment lost 7 bases, leaving 5 bases of the junction unmatched. The CDR3 sequence is 13 residues long. CDR1 is SNHLY and CDR2 is FYNNEI in the germline V gene. CDR3 DNA sequence: TGTGCCAGCACAGACAGGGGGAAATACGAGCAGTACTTC. Translating it yields CASTDRGKYEQYF.

This clonotype came up many times. The V call is TRBV7-6, the J call TRBJ1-3; D unclear. The CDR3 extends over 17 amino acids. The germline V gene has CDR1 SGHVS and CDR2 FNYEAQ. Trimming removed 0 bases at V and 3 bases at J, with 15 bases between. CDR3 coding DNA: TGTGCCAGCAGCTTAGCCCTAGCAGGCCGTGTTGGAAACACCATATATTTT. Encoded protein: CASSLALAGRVGNTIYF.

The rearrangement uses TRBV6-4 and TRBJ1-2; D possibly corresponds to TRBD1 (5 bases). Trimming left V 1 base short and J 1 base short, with 19 bases between. Germline CDR1 is MRHNA and CDR2 is SNTAGT. There are 18 residues in the CDR3. The CDR3 coding sequence is TGTGCCAGCAGTGACTTGTCAGGGTTCCGCGACATTAACTATGGCTACACCTTC. Amino acid sequence: CASSDLSGFRDINYGYTF.

This rearrangement joins TRBV7-9 to TRBJ1-5; 7 bases agree with TRBD1. V was clipped by 4 bases and J by 7 bases; unmatched bases: 10. The V gene's germline CDR1 is SEHNR and CDR2 FQNEAQ (reference sequence). The CDR3 contains 15 residues. The CDR3 loop reads CASSSLRDRHQPQHF. CDR3 DNA: TGTGCCAGCAGCTCCCTCCGGGACAGACACCAGCCCCAGCATTTT. Variable domain in full (rest from reference TRBV7-9 and TRBJ1-5): DTGVSQNPRHKITKRGQNVTFRCDPISEHNRLYWYRQTLGQGPEFLTYFQNEAQLEKSRLLSDRFSAERPKGSFSTLEIQRTEQGDSAMYLCASSSLRDRHQPQHFGDGTRLSIL.

This clonotype was picked up many times. This sequence joins TRBV6-1 and TRBJ2-1; 12 bases are a match to TRBD2. Looked up from germline, CDR1 is MNHNS and CDR2 is SASEGT. The CDR3 runs to 16 residues. After removal of 5 bases from V and 12 bases from J, the junction contained 14 bases not matched to a gene. In DNA form, the CDR3 reads TGTGCCAGCAGTCCTAGCGCTAGCGGGAGGGCCAGTGGGCAGTTCTTC. Translated, it gives CASSPSASGRASGQFF.

The rearrangement uses TRBV7-6 and TRBJ2-2; 8 positions match TRBD2. The CDR3 length is 13 residues. Germline assignment: CDR1 SGHVS and CDR2 FNYEAQ. Trimming took 5 bases from V and 7 from J; bases not matched to a gene: 3. CDR3 sequence (DNA): TGTGCCAGCAGCCGGGGGGGGAACGGGGAGCTGTTTTTT. Translation gives CASSRGGNGELFF.

This clonotype was picked up a small number of times. The chain is built from TRBV28 and TRBJ2-7, with 8 positions matching TRBD2. Germline V gives CDR1 MDHEN, CDR2 SYDVKM. The CDR3 is 14 amino acids. J lost 4 bases, V lost 5 bases, and 7 bases had no gene match. The CDR3 region has the DNA TGTGCCAGCAGTCTTTCTAGCGGGCGGTACGAGCAGTACTTC. Its protein product is CASSLSSGRYEQYF.

There are many counts of this clonotype. The J gene is TRBJ1-2, the V gene TRBV12-3 or TRBV12-4, with unresolved D. With 6 bases removed from V and 2 bases from J, the gap between germline ends came to 10 bases. CDR3 length: 13 amino acids. The CDR3 loop reads CASSPTENYGYTF. CDR3 bases: TGTGCCAGCAGCCCGACGGAAAACTATGGCTACACCTTC.

The chain has TRBV5-8 and TRBJ1-4; D remains unclear. Germline CDR1 reads SGHTS; CDR2 reads YDEGEE. The CDR3 is made up of 17 amino acids. V was pared by 2 bases and J by 8 bases, with 22 bases between. Here the CDR3 DNA reads TGTGCCAGCAGCTTCGCTGGGTCCCGCTGGGGAGCCGAAAAACTGTTTTTT. Translation: CASSFAGSRWGAEKLFF.

This clonotype has ten or more counts. The chain carries TRBV20-1 and TRBJ1-1; D gene ambiguous. Germline V CDR1 and CDR2: DFQATT, SNEGSKA (reference sequence). Trimming cost V 1 base and J 0 bases, with 12 bases left between them. This CDR3 contains 15 residues. The CDR3 bases are TGCAGTGCTAGAGCGCGGTGGCAGGTGAACACTGAAGCTTTCTTT. Translating gives CSARARWQVNTEAFF.

This clonotype was observed at least ten times. This chain joins TRBV7-2 and TRBJ2-5, with D hard to call. Germline lookup yields CDR1 SGHTA and CDR2 FQGNSA. This CDR3 has 15 residues. With 1 base removed from V and 5 bases from J, the gap between germline ends came to 14 bases. The CDR3 DNA sequence: TGTGCCAGCAGCTTAGACAGCCACGAAACGGAGACCCAGTACTTC. This codes for CASSLDSHETETQYF.

This clonotype was observed a handful of times. This sequence joins TRBV9 and TRBJ2-5, with D uncertain. Trimming removed 0 bases at V and 5 bases at J, with 11 bases between. This CDR3 has 14 residues. The germline CDR1 and CDR2 sequences are SGDLS and YYNGEE. CDR3 protein: CASSVEYGGETQYF. CDR3 DNA sequence: TGTGCCAGCAGCGTAGAGTATGGTGGGGAGACCCAGTACTTC.

V is TRBV28 and J is TRBJ2-3; 7 bases match TRBD1. The CDR3 sequence is 15 residues long. V lost 6 bases to trimming and J lost 1 base; unmatched junction nucleotides: 7. Germline V CDR1 and CDR2: MDHEN, SYDVKM. The CDR3 protein is CASSQDRTGTDTQYF. The CDR3 DNA reads as TGTGCCAGCAGCCAGGACAGGACCGGCACAGATACGCAGTATTTT.

Ten or more counts support this clonotype. The rearrangement links TRBV7-2 to TRBJ2-1; 10 positions match TRBD1. The V gene end was trimmed by 5 bases and the J gene end by 7 bases; junction bases not matched to a gene: 14. CDR3 size: 17 residues. Germline CDR1 SGHTA, CDR2 FQGNSA. CDR3 loop: CASSQETWGQGLNEQFF. As DNA, the CDR3 is TGTGCCAGCAGCCAAGAAACATGGGGACAGGGGTTAAATGAGCAGTTCTTC.

This clonotype came up a few times. V and J are TRBV11-2 and TRBJ2-7, with TRBD1 as a possible D gene (6 bases). Trimming took off 2 bases at V and 0 bases at J, with 14 bases between the two ends. This CDR3 has 16 residues. Germline values: CDR1 SGHAT, CDR2 FQNNGV. Here the CDR3 reads CASSLSRQGSSYEQYF. DNA for the CDR3: TGTGCCAGCAGCTTAAGCAGGCAGGGGAGCTCCTACGAGCAGTACTTC.

This clonotype was picked up many times. The chain combines TRBV6-1 with TRBJ1-4, with TRBD1 identical over 9 bases. The CDR3 totals 14 residues. Trimming cost V 5 bases and J 6 bases; bases outside gene matches: 4. Germline V gene data show CDR1 as MNHNS and CDR2 as SASEGT. The CDR3 DNA reads TGTGCCAGCAGTCAGACAGGGGGAGATGAAAAACTGTTTTTT. Translated, it gives CASSQTGGDEKLFF.

The rearrangement joins TRBV7-9 to TRBJ2-4; 7 bases are shared with TRBD1. V lost 4 bases, J lost 4 bases, and 4 bases stayed unmatched. Germline-derived CDR1 and CDR2 are SEHNR and FQNEAQ (reference sequence). CDR3 size: 14 residues. The CDR3 sequence is CASSSGQPKNIQYF. CDR3 bases: TGTGCCAGCAGCTCGGGACAGCCGAAAAACATTCAGTACTTC.

This clonotype has just a few counts. This chain connects TRBV12-3 or TRBV12-4 to TRBJ2-1; TRBD2 matches 8 bases. V shed 6 bases and J 8 bases; nucleotides not matched to a gene: 9. The CDR3 is 14 residues long. The CDR3 nucleotides are TGTGCCAGCAGAGTCGGGGGGGCGTGGGATGAGCAGTTCTTC. Protein: CASRVGGAWDEQFF.

Many counts were recorded for this clonotype. The chain has TRBV28 and TRBJ2-7; no clear D gene. The CDR3 has 14 residues. V dropped 7 bases and J dropped 5 bases, with 18 bases sitting between them. From germline, CDR1 is MDHEN and CDR2 SYDVKM. The CDR3 spells CASIGDRRWDEQYF. Written as DNA, the CDR3 is TGTGCCAGCATCGGAGACCGACGTTGGGACGAGCAGTACTTC.

This clonotype was detected ten times or more. The chain links TRBV6-6 to TRBJ2-3; TRBD1 matches at 8 bases. CDR3 length equals 16 residues. Per the germline V gene, CDR1 is MNHNY and CDR2 is SVGAGI (reference sequence). V shed 0 bases and J 5 bases; nucleotides not matched to a gene: 7. The CDR3 region has the DNA TGTGCCAGCAGTTACTCTGACAGGGGAAATAGAGATACGCAGTATTTT. Its protein product is CASSYSDRGNRDTQYF.

This clonotype was picked up many times. The V call is TRBV5-4, the J call TRBJ2-5; D is possibly TRBD1 or TRBD2 (5 bases each). The CDR3 totals 15 residues. V was trimmed by 0 bases and J by 4 bases, leaving 13 bases between them. The germline CDR1 and CDR2 sequences are SGHNT and YYREEE (reference sequence). In DNA form, the CDR3 reads TGTGCCAGCAGCTTGGGAGGGGAGCTGGGAGAGACCCAGTACTTC. Encoded protein: CASSLGGELGETQYF.

The chain has TRBV12-3 or TRBV12-4 and TRBJ1-6; possibly TRBD1 for D (6 bases). V lost 6 bases and J 6 bases, leaving 18 bases between the germline ends. The CDR3 sequence is 16 residues long. CDR3 in DNA: TGTGCCAGCAGGCCCTGGGGCGGGGGCGTTAATTCACCCCTCCACTTT. This gives the protein CASRPWGGGVNSPLHF.

This clonotype was counted only a few times. The chain joins TRBV6-2 or TRBV6-3 to TRBJ2-5, with D perhaps TRBD2 (6 bases). V was pared by 4 bases and J by 5 bases, with 11 bases between. In germline, CDR1 is MNHEY, CDR2 SVGEGT. This CDR3 spans 13 amino acids. This CDR3 reads CASSLLALETQYF. In nucleotides, the CDR3 is TGTGCCAGCAGTTTGCTAGCGCTTGAGACCCAGTACTTC.

The gene calls are TRBV4-3 and TRBJ2-1; weak D call: TRBD2 (5 bases). The CDR3 is 13 amino acids. Germline CDR1 LGHNA, CDR2 YSLEER. Trimming took 5 bases from V and 5 from J, leaving 10 bases between them. CDR3: CASSGRGHNEQFF. Written as DNA, the CDR3 is TGCGCCAGCAGCGGGAGAGGCCACAATGAGCAGTTCTTC.

This clonotype was recorded many times. V and J are TRBV11-2 and TRBJ2-3, with D perhaps matching TRBD1 (6 bases). From germline, CDR1 is SGHAT and CDR2 FQNNGV. With 0 bases removed from V and 4 bases from J, the gap between germline ends came to 11 bases. The CDR3 has 15 residues. The CDR3 DNA reads as TGTGCCAGCAGCTTAGAACAGGGTTGGGCAGATACGCAGTATTTT. It yields the protein CASSLEQGWADTQYF.

The chain combines TRBV12-3 or TRBV12-4 with TRBJ1-5, with D possibly being TRBD1 (5 bases). Trimming stripped 3 bases from V and 3 bases from J, with 24 bases between. The CDR3 has 19 amino acids. For the CDR3, the DNA is TGTGCCAGCAGTTTCACGATCGACCGCAGGGTCAACCTCAATCAGCCCCAGCATTTT. It is translated as CASSFTIDRRVNLNQPQHF.